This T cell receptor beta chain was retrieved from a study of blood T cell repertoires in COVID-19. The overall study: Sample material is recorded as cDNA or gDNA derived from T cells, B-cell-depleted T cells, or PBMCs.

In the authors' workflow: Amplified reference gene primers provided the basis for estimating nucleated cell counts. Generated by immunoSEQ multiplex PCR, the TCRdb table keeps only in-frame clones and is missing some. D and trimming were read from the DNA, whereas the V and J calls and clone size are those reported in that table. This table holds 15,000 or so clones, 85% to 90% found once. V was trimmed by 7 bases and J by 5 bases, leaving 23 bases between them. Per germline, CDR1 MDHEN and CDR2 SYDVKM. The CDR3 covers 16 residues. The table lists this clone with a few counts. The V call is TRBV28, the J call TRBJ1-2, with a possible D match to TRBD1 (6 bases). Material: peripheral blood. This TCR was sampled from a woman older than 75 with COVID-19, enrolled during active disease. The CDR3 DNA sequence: TGTGCCAGCAAATCCGTTCAGGGGAGGGGAACTTATGGCTACACCTTC. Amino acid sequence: CASKSVQGRGTYGYTF.